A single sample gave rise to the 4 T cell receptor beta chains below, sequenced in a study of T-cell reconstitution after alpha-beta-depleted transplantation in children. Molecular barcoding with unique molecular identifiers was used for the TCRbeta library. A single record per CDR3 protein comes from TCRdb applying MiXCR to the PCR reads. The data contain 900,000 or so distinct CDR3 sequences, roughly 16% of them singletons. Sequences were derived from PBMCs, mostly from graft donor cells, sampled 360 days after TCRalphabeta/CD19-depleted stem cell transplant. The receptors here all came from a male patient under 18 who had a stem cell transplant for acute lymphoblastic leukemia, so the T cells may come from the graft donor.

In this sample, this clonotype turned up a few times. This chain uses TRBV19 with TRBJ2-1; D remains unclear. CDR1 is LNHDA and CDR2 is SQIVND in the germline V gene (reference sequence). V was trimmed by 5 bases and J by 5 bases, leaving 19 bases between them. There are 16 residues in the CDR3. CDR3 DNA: TGTGCCAGTAGTTGGAGCACCGGAGTCTACAACAATGAGCAGTTCTTC. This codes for CASSWSTGVYNNEQFF.

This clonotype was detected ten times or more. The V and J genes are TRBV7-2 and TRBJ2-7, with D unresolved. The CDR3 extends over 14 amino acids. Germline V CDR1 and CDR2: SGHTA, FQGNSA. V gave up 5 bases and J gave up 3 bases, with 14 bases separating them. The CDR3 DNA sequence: TGTGCCAGCAGCCCAAGGAGCCCGAACTACGAGCAGTACTTC. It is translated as CASSPRSPNYEQYF.

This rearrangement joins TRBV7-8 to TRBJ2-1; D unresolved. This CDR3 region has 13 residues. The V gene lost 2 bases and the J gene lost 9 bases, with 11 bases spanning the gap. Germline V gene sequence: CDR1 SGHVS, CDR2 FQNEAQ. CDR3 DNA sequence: TGTGCCAGCAGCTTATTTACTGGGCGTGAGCAGTTCTTC. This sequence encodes CASSLFTGREQFF.

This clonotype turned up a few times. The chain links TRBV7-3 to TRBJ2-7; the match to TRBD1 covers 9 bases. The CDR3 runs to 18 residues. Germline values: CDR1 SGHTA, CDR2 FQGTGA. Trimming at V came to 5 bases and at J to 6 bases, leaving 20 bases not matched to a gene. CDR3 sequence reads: CASSRGYRGRLSEREQYF. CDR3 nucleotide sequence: TGTGCCAGCAGCCGGGGGTACAGGGGGCGCTTAAGCGAGCGCGAGCAGTACTTC.